The clone carrying this T cell receptor beta chain has only a few counts. Antigen unknown. CDR1 and CDR2 (germline): PRHDT, FYEKMQ (reference sequence). This CDR3 region has 14 residues. With 1 base removed from V and 2 bases from J, the gap between germline ends came to 9 bases. Donors were nominally healthy when sampled, though unrecorded immune exposures were likely. 60 Vbeta and 13 Jbeta primers were used in PCR. Clones were read by immunoSEQ multiplex PCR, and TCRdb kept only the in-frame ones, dropping some. The repertoire has 100,000 to 150,000 clones, 78% of them found once; the top ten carry approximately 1.5%. The data stem from a study of cytomegalovirus exposure and HLA in healthy donors. Overall study results and limits: Productive rates of about 87% or about 30% were seen for most TCR beta V segments in an earlier analysis.

The sequencing input was PBMCs. The J gene is TRBJ2-7, the V gene TRBV13; possibly TRBD1 for D (5 bases). The sequence was obtained from a female donor in good health and CMV-seronegative. CDR3 in DNA: TGTGCCAGCAGCTTAGACAGGAACACCTACGAGCAGTACTTC. Its protein is CASSLDRNTYEQYF.